A selection of T cell receptor beta chains follows, all from one sample in a study of OX40 agonist ivuxolimab in advanced cancers. The repertoire was sequenced with immunoSEQ multiplex PCR; TCRdb's copy has only in-frame clones and lacks some. The profile covers 100,000 or so clones, with 90% appearing a single time and 0.31% taken by the ten largest. This material consisted of CD4+ or CD8+ T cells sorted from blood, taken in a trial of the OX40 agonist ivuxolimab. These receptors all stem from an adult with an advanced solid tumor such as melanoma, head and neck, liver or kidney cancer. The CDR3 runs from the conserved cysteine through the conserved F or W. D genes are given only for firm matches. Clone size appears in some rows only: once, few, many, or a class for an expanded clone.

TRBV28	TRBD1	TRBJ1-1	NA	CASSFAAQTGGTEAFF	TGTGCCAGCAGTTTTGCGGCCCAGACAGGGGGAACTGAAGCTTTCTTT
TRBV28	TRBD1	TRBJ2-1	NA	CASTSVRGLRNEQFF	TGTGCCAGCACTTCTGTCAGGGGGCTCCGCAATGAGCAGTTCTTC
TRBV28	NA	TRBJ2-7	NA	CASSLSKTEQYF	TGTGCCAGCAGTTTGTCCAAAACGGAGCAGTACTTC
TRBV7-3	TRBD1	TRBJ1-1	NA	CASRVSGGRTEAFF	TGTGCCAGCAGGGTTTCAGGGGGGCGGACTGAAGCTTTCTTT
TRBV30	NA	TRBJ1-4	NA	CAWSAAPPDGEKLFF	TGTGCCTGGAGTGCCGCCCCCCCGGATGGTGAAAAACTGTTTTTT
TRBV5-1	TRBD2	TRBJ2-5	NA	CASSLAPGGAGETQYF	TGCGCCAGCAGCTTGGCCCCGGGGGGGGCCGGTGAGACCCAGTACTTC
TRBV7-2	NA	TRBJ2-1	NA	CASSLGGWRYGADNEQFF	TGTGCCAGCAGCTTAGGTGGCTGGCGCTACGGGGCAGACAATGAGCAGTTCTTC
TRBV18	TRBD2	TRBJ2-2	NA	CASSRGTSGRKTGELFF	TGTGCCAGCTCACGGGGGACTAGCGGGAGGAAGACCGGGGAGCTGTTTTTT
TRBV7-2	NA	TRBJ2-2	NA	CASRQRGGAGELFF	TGTGCCAGCCGCCAGAGGGGGGGTGCCGGGGAGCTGTTTTTT
TRBV5-1	NA	TRBJ1-3	once	CASSFSSGGTGNTIYF	TGCGCCAGCAGCTTTTCCTCAGGCGGGACTGGAAACACCATATATTTT
TRBV18	TRBD1	TRBJ2-3	NA	CASSPTRTGGTDTQYF	TGTGCCAGCTCACCAACCCGTACAGGGGGCACAGATACGCAGTATTTT
TRBV5-1	NA	TRBJ2-5	NA	CASTHSAAGETQYF	TGCGCCAGCACCCACTCCGCAGCGGGCGAGACCCAGTACTTC
TRBV21-1	NA	TRBJ2-1	NA	CARGVPTYNEQFF	TGTGCCAGGGGGGTCCCCACCTACAATGAGCAGTTCTTC
TRBV25-1	TRBD1	TRBJ2-1	NA	CASSRQGSAEQFF	TGTGCCAGCAGTAGACAGGGATCCGCTGAGCAGTTCTTC
TRBV28	NA	TRBJ2-3	NA	CASSHPPTDTQYF	TGTGCCAGCAGTCATCCCCCCACAGATACGCAGTATTTT
TRBV4-1	TRBD2	TRBJ2-5	NA	CASRGLAGTQETQYF	TGCGCCAGCAGAGGACTAGCGGGGACCCAAGAGACCCAGTACTTC
TRBV12-1	NA	TRBJ2-1	NA	CAEIRLADEQFF	TGTGCCGAGATTAGACTAGCCGATGAGCAGTTCTTC
TRBV19	TRBD1	TRBJ1-1	NA	CASSIDFRRRGPTEAFF	TGTGCCAGTAGTATAGATTTCCGGCGCAGGGGGCCCACTGAAGCTTTCTTT
TRBV18	NA	TRBJ1-3	NA	CASGDITGNTIYF	TGTGCCAGCGGCGACATAACTGGAAACACCATATATTTT
TRBV4-3	NA	TRBJ2-7	NA	CATRTANYEQYF	TGCGCCACGAGGACAGCCAACTACGAGCAGTACTTC
TRBV28	NA	TRBJ2-1	NA	CASSSAPVDVSSYNEQFF	TGTGCCAGCAGTTCAGCCCCCGTTGACGTAAGCTCCTACAATGAGCAGTTCTTC
TRBV5-1	TRBD1	TRBJ2-7	NA	CASSRQGGELSEQYF	TGCGCCAGCAGCCGACAGGGGGGAGAACTAAGCGAGCAGTACTTC
TRBV7-9	TRBD2	TRBJ2-5	NA	CASSLAGLGGPGETQYF	TGTGCCAGCAGCTTAGCTGGACTAGGAGGGCCCGGGGAGACCCAGTACTTC
TRBV15	NA	TRBJ2-1	once	CATSRGLVDNEQFF	TGTGCCACCAGCAGAGGACTAGTAGACAATGAGCAGTTCTTC
TRBV18	TRBD1	TRBJ2-7	few	CASSPNRGPPEQYF	TGTGCCAGCTCACCCAACAGGGGACCCCCCGAGCAGTACTTC
TRBV7-2	TRBD2	TRBJ2-5	NA	CASSQTSGSFETQYF	TGTGCCAGCAGCCAGACTAGCGGGAGCTTTGAGACCCAGTACTTC
TRBV6-1	TRBD1	TRBJ1-4	NA	CASSDMTGFPNEKLFF	TGTGCCAGCAGTGACATGACAGGGTTTCCTAATGAAAAACTGTTTTTT
TRBV7-2	NA	TRBJ2-5	NA	CASSLAGPLFSETQYF	TGTGCCAGCAGCTTAGCGGGGCCGTTATTTTCGGAGACCCAGTACTTC
TRBV11-2	NA	TRBJ2-7	once	CASSLSRDEQYF	TGTGCCAGCAGCTTATCCCGGGACGAGCAGTACTTC
TRBV30	NA	TRBJ1-6	NA	CAWSVGHHNSPLHF	TGTGCCTGGAGTGTAGGACACCATAATTCACCCCTCCACTTT
TRBV25-1	NA	TRBJ1-2	NA	CASSAGYGYTF	TGTGCCAGCAGTGCGGGCTATGGCTACACCTTC
TRBV27	TRBD2	TRBJ2-2	NA	CASSFRGRASPYTNTGELFF	TGTGCCAGCAGTTTTCGCGGGAGGGCCTCACCTTATACGAACACCGGGGAGCTGTTTTTT
TRBV7-2	NA	TRBJ2-7	NA	CASSYRQAQAEQYF	TGTGCCAGCAGCTATCGACAGGCGCAAGCGGAGCAGTACTTC
TRBV19	NA	TRBJ2-3	once	CASSTSKTSSTDTQYF	TGTGCCAGTAGTACGAGCAAGACGTCTAGCACAGATACGCAGTATTTT
TRBV6-6	NA	TRBJ2-7	NA	CASSYYRTSAYEQYF	TGTGCCAGCAGTTACTATAGGACCTCGGCTTACGAGCAGTACTTC
TRBV4-3	NA	TRBJ2-4	NA	CASSQEGHQRAGAKNIQYF	TGCGCCAGCAGCCAAGAGGGGCACCAGAGAGCCGGGGCCAAAAACATTCAGTACTTC
TRBV11-2	NA	TRBJ1-4	NA	CASALIVNEKLFF	TGTGCCAGCGCCCTTATAGTTAATGAAAAACTGTTTTTT
TRBV16	TRBD2	TRBJ2-2	NA	CASSPTRGASGELFF	TGTGCCAGCAGCCCCACGCGGGGGGCGTCCGGGGAGCTGTTTTTT
TRBV29-1	NA	TRBJ1-1	few	CSVADRMNTEAFF	TGCAGCGTTGCAGACAGAATGAACACTGAAGCTTTCTTT